Listed below are T cell receptor beta chains from one sample, sequenced in a study of blood T cell repertoires in COVID-19. Generated by immunoSEQ multiplex PCR, the TCRdb table keeps only in-frame clones and is missing some. Altogether more than 250,000 clones are present, roughly 84% being singletons, with the ten largest covering 1%. Sequences were obtained from peripheral blood. All receptors come from a man aged 45-65 years with active or convalescent COVID-19. Both conserved end residues are part of each CDR3. Each record gives: D gene, clone size, V gene, J gene, CDR3 protein, CDR3 DNA. D genes are given only for firm matches. Rows may omit the clone size; those that give it use once, few, many or a size class.

>TRBD1|-|TRBV6-2/TRBV6-3|TRBJ1-5
CASSPGQGGDQPQHF
TGTGCCAGCAGTCCCGGACAGGGGGGCGATCAGCCCCAGCATTTT
>-|-|TRBV14|TRBJ1-6
CASSIGGSPLHF
TGTGCCAGCAGCATAGGCGGATCACCCCTCCACTTT
>-|-|TRBV18|TRBJ1-3
CASSPATSSGNTIYF
TGTGCCAGCTCACCTGCAACGAGCTCTGGAAACACCATATATTTT
>TRBD1|-|TRBV28|TRBJ1-1
CASSSSMNRGLAEAFF
TGTGCCAGCAGTTCGAGTATGAACAGGGGGCTCGCTGAAGCTTTCTTT
>TRBD1|-|TRBV23-1|TRBJ2-3
CASSQDEPLLTGRGTDTQYF
TGCGCCAGCAGTCAGGATGAACCGCTTTTGACAGGGAGAGGCACAGATACGCAGTATTTT
>-|once|TRBV6-2/TRBV6-3|TRBJ2-7
CASSPSGSGHYEQYF
TGTGCCAGCAGCCCATCAGGGTCTGGTCACTACGAGCAGTACTTC
>-|-|TRBV28|TRBJ2-3
CASSPPSTDTQYF
TGTGCCAGCAGTCCCCCAAGCACAGATACGCAGTATTTT
>TRBD1|-|TRBV13|TRBJ2-1
CASSWTGTKNEQFF
TGTGCCAGCAGCTGGACAGGGACGAAAAATGAGCAGTTCTTC
>-|-|TRBV15|TRBJ1-1
CATSRGQGRTEAFF
TGTGCCACCAGCAGAGGGCAGGGGCGAACTGAAGCTTTCTTT
>-|-|TRBV6-5|TRBJ1-2
CASSYRSRGYGYTF
TGTGCCAGCAGTTACCGAAGCAGGGGCTATGGCTACACCTTC
>TRBD1|-|TRBV5-4|TRBJ1-5
CASTTEDRANQPQHF
TGTGCCAGCACCACAGAAGACAGGGCCAATCAGCCCCAGCATTTT
>TRBD2|-|TRBV28|TRBJ2-5
CARGVGGGTSGRSGVQETQYF
TGTGCCAGAGGGGTTGGAGGGGGAACTAGCGGGAGGTCCGGGGTACAAGAGACCCAGTACTTC
>TRBD1|-|TRBV7-8|TRBJ1-1
CASSRRQGHTEAFF
TGTGCCAGCAGCCGGAGACAGGGTCACACTGAAGCTTTCTTT
>-|-|TRBV3-1/TRBV3-2|TRBJ1-1
CASSPKSTGSTRNTEAFF
TGTGCCAGCAGCCCTAAGAGTACAGGCTCTACCCGGAACACTGAAGCTTTCTTT
>TRBD1|-|TRBV13|TRBJ2-1
CASSDRNRGLLGNEQFF
TGTGCCAGCAGCGACCGCAACAGGGGGCTCCTGGGCAATGAGCAGTTCTTC
>TRBD1|once|TRBV2|TRBJ1-2
CASITGTDTHAGYTF
TGTGCCAGCATTACCGGGACAGACACACATGCGGGCTACACCTTC
>TRBD1|-|TRBV9|TRBJ2-7
CASSVAGQVRYEQYF
TGTGCCAGCAGCGTAGCGGGACAGGTACGGTACGAGCAGTACTTC
>-|-|TRBV20-1|TRBJ1-1
CSARDRVEAFF
TGCAGTGCTAGAGATCGCGTTGAAGCTTTCTTT
>TRBD1|-|TRBV4-1|TRBJ1-5
CASSQEGTGVSQPQHF
TGCGCCAGCAGCCAAGAGGGGACAGGGGTAAGTCAGCCCCAGCATTTT
>TRBD2|-|TRBV4-3|TRBJ2-7
CASSRHSGGASYEQYF
TGCGCCAGCAGCCGTCATAGCGGGGGGGCCTCCTACGAGCAGTACTTC
>TRBD2|-|TRBV19|TRBJ2-3
CASSVPRLAGNTQYF
TGTGCCAGTAGTGTGCCTCGACTAGCGGGGAATACGCAGTATTTT
>-|-|TRBV7-9|TRBJ2-7
CASSPGPGFGEQYF
TGTGCCAGCAGCCCTGGACCGGGATTTGGCGAGCAGTACTTC
>-|many|TRBV5-4|TRBJ1-2
CASSFTGLSYGYTF
TGTGCCAGCAGCTTTACAGGGTTGAGCTATGGCTACACCTTC
>-|-|TRBV18|TRBJ1-3
CASSPPGRAGNTIYF
TGTGCCAGCTCACCACCGGGCAGGGCTGGAAACACCATATATTTT
>TRBD1|-|TRBV5-4|TRBJ2-7
CASTFGDRMNEQYF
TGTGCCAGCACCTTCGGGGACAGGATGAACGAGCAGTACTTC
>TRBD1|-|TRBV4-3|TRBJ1-2
CASSQTTSGGAGGYTF
TGCGCCAGCAGCCAAACAACATCAGGGGGCGCCGGGGGCTACACCTTC
>TRBD2|-|TRBV11-2|TRBJ2-4
CASRGLAKAKNIQYF
TGTGCCAGCAGGGGACTAGCGAAAGCCAAAAACATTCAGTACTTC
>-|few|TRBV7-9|TRBJ1-6
CASSLRSTENSPLHF
TGTGCCAGCAGTCTTAGAAGTACTGAGAATTCACCCCTCCACTTT
>TRBD2|-|TRBV3-1/TRBV3-2|TRBJ2-1
CASSQEGTSLYSYNEQFF
TGTGCCAGCAGCCAAGAGGGGACTAGCCTTTACTCCTACAATGAGCAGTTCTTC
>TRBD2|-|TRBV5-4|TRBJ2-2
CASSFKLAGGPGELFF
TGTGCCAGCAGCTTCAAACTAGCGGGAGGGCCTGGGGAGCTGTTTTTT
>-|once|TRBV2|TRBJ2-3
CASRRDSTPQYF
TGTGCCAGCAGGAGGGACTCCACCCCGCAGTATTTT
>TRBD1|-|TRBV5-1|TRBJ2-3
CASSWGQGYSTDTQYF
TGCGCCAGCAGCTGGGGACAGGGTTATAGCACAGATACGCAGTATTTT
>-|once|TRBV29-1|TRBJ1-1
CSVDFGPPGYFTEAFF
TGCAGCGTTGATTTTGGTCCTCCAGGGTATTTCACTGAAGCTTTCTTT
>-|-|TRBV7-9|TRBJ1-3
CASNPTGSGNTIYF
TGTGCCAGCAACCCGACGGGCTCTGGAAACACCATATATTTT
>-|-|TRBV6-5|TRBJ1-2
CASSTRGIYGYTF
TGTGCCAGCAGTACGCGGGGTATTTATGGCTACACCTTC
>-|-|TRBV30|TRBJ2-7
CAWSTSNYEQYF
TGTGCCTGGAGTACTAGCAACTACGAGCAGTACTTC
>-|few|TRBV18|TRBJ1-1
CASSPLEYSEAFF
TGTGCCAGCTCACCACTAGAATATTCTGAAGCTTTCTTT
>-|-|TRBV2|TRBJ1-2
CASSLGQAGYTF
TGTGCCAGCAGTCTCGGACAAGCCGGCTACACCTTC
>TRBD1|-|TRBV19|TRBJ1-5
CASTTQGAGNQPQHF
TGTGCCAGTACCACACAGGGGGCAGGGAATCAGCCCCAGCATTTT
>TRBD2|-|TRBV2|TRBJ2-1
CASSETLAGENEQFF
TGTGCCAGCAGTGAAACACTAGCGGGGGAGAATGAGCAGTTCTTC
>TRBD1|-|TRBV6-1|TRBJ1-2
CASSEAGTGSLGYTF
TGTGCCAGCAGTGAAGCGGGGACAGGGTCTTTAGGCTACACCTTC
>-|-|TRBV3-1/TRBV3-2|TRBJ1-4
CASSQDHGEKLFF
TGTGCCAGCAGCCAAGATCACGGTGAAAAACTGTTTTTT
>TRBD2|few|TRBV3-1/TRBV3-2|TRBJ2-3
CASSPSSGGLLGDTQYF
TGTGCCAGCAGCCCCTCTAGCGGGGGGCTATTAGGAGATACGCAGTATTTT
>TRBD1|-|TRBV9|TRBJ2-7
CASSVGGTGYEQYF
TGTGCCAGCAGCGTAGGGGGGACAGGCTACGAGCAGTACTTC
>-|-|TRBV14|TRBJ2-1
CASSRGTYNEQFF
TGTGCCAGCAGCCGAGGAACATACAATGAGCAGTTCTTC